Below, 30 T cell receptor beta chains from the same sample are listed, as sequenced in a study of T cell responses to AZD1222 COVID-19 vaccine. Using immunoSEQ multiplex PCR, the repertoire was profiled, and TCRdb retains in-frame clones only, with some absent. The table includes over 120,000 clones, about nine tenths detected once. Specimen: peripheral blood, collected 28 days after the second AZD1222 dose. The receptors originated from an adult who received the AZD1222 COVID-19 vaccine.

CDR3 sequence reads: CASSLSGDGYTF. CDR3 DNA sequence: TGCGCCAGCAGCTTGTCAGGGGACGGCTACACCTTC. V usage is TRBV5-1 and J usage is TRBJ1-2, with a tentative D call TRBD1 (6 bases). CDR3 length: 12 residues. Germline V gene data show CDR1 as SGHRS and CDR2 as YFSETQ. Trimming took off 1 base at V and 8 bases at J, with 9 bases between the two ends.

The chain joins TRBV7-2 to TRBJ1-2; D not resolved. The CDR3 is 13 amino acids. Germline V CDR1 and CDR2: SGHTA, FQGNSA. The V and J ends lost 3 bases and 8 bases respectively, with 13 bases between them. The CDR3 coding sequence is TGTGCCAGCAGCTTCAACCCTGGACGGGGCTACACCTTC. Translation: CASSFNPGRGYTF.

The chain carries TRBV29-1 and TRBJ1-4; maybe TRBD1 (5 bases). Per germline, CDR1 SQVTM and CDR2 ANQGSEA. This CDR3 is 13 amino acids long. Between the trimmed V and J ends, which lost 3 bases and 7 bases, there was a span of 12 bases. The CDR3 bases are TGCAGCGTTGATCGGGTTGGGGGTGAAAAACTGTTTTTT. Its protein product is CSVDRVGGEKLFF. Together with reference TRBV29-1 and TRBJ1-4, the CDR3 gives the full variable domain: SAVISQKPSRDICQRGTSLTIQCQVDSQVTMMFWYRQQPGQSLTLIATANQGSEATYESGFVIDKFPISRPNLTFSTLTVSNMSPEDSSIYLCSVDRVGGEKLFFGSGTQLSVL.

V gene TRBV11-3 combines with J gene TRBJ2-7, with 8 bases that match TRBD1. Germline lookup yields CDR1 SGHNT and CDR2 YENEEA. The CDR3 runs to 14 residues. V lost 5 bases, J lost 3 bases, and 6 bases stayed unmatched. CDR3 nucleotides: TGTGCCAGCAGCGAAAGACAGGGGTACTACGAGCAGTACTTC. Amino acid sequence: CASSERQGYYEQYF.

The chain carries TRBV6-5 and TRBJ1-2; D might be TRBD1 (5 bases). Trimming removed 6 bases from V and 8 bases from J, with 19 bases in between. Germline-derived CDR1 and CDR2 are MNHEY and SVGAGI. The length of the CDR3 is 14 residues. The chain's CDR3 is CASSGTEVSLGYTF. In DNA form, the CDR3 reads TGTGCCAGCAGCGGGACGGAGGTTTCGCTGGGCTACACCTTC.

The V and J genes are TRBV28 and TRBJ1-2; 8 bases line up with TRBD1. The germline V gene has CDR1 MDHEN and CDR2 SYDVKM. V was clipped by 10 bases and J by 7 bases; unmatched bases: 8. This CDR3 contains 12 residues. The CDR3 loop is CATQQGVSGYTF. For the CDR3, the DNA is TGTGCCACCCAACAGGGGGTCAGTGGCTACACCTTC.

The chain combines TRBV7-8 with TRBJ2-2; a possible D gene is TRBD1 (5 bases). CDR1 is SGHVS, CDR2 FQNEAQ, per germline. Trimming took off 3 bases at V and 7 bases at J, with 27 bases between the two ends. The CDR3 runs 19 residues. CDR3 residues: CASSFSPRTTRAGYGELFF. The DNA for the CDR3 is TGTGCCAGCAGCTTCTCCCCCCGGACAACTCGGGCCGGATACGGGGAGCTGTTTTTT.

V and J are TRBV27 and TRBJ2-7; TRBD2 agrees at 7 bases. The CDR3 contains 14 residues. V shed 6 bases and J 2 bases; nucleotides not matched to a gene: 7. Germline lookup yields CDR1 MNHEY and CDR2 SMNVEV (reference sequence). The CDR3 region has the DNA TGTGCCAGCAGCCTGAGCGGGACCCCCTACGAGCAGTACTTC. The encoded protein is CASSLSGTPYEQYF.

The chain has TRBV5-6 and TRBJ2-1; D not certain. The CDR3 consists of 14 residues. The germline gives CDR1 SGHDT, CDR2 YYEEEE. V was trimmed by 4 bases and J by 9 bases, leaving 17 bases between them. CDR3 in amino acids: CASSKPTHKFEQFF. In DNA form, the CDR3 reads TGTGCCAGCAGCAAACCGACCCACAAGTTTGAGCAGTTCTTC.

The chain has TRBV6-5 and TRBJ1-4; D gene uncertain. CDR3 size: 12 residues. V dropped 11 bases and J dropped 10 bases, with 17 bases sitting between them. CDR1 and CDR2 from the germline V gene are MNHEY and SVGAGI. The CDR3 protein is CAGRKEGGKLFF. The CDR3 DNA is TGTGCCGGTCGGAAGGAGGGTGGAAAACTGTTTTTT.

A few counts support this clone. The rearrangement joins TRBV29-1 to TRBJ2-7, with D possibly TRBD1 on 5 matching bases. The CDR3 has 12 residues. CDR1 is SQVTM, CDR2 ANQGSEA, per germline. V was clipped by 7 bases and J by 6 bases, with 16 bases between them. The CDR3 here is CSAAQGGSEQYF. CDR3 bases: TGCAGCGCAGCCCAGGGCGGCTCCGAGCAGTACTTC.

This chain joins TRBV15 and TRBJ2-2; 8 bases map to TRBD2. Per the germline V gene, CDR1 is LNHNV and CDR2 is YYDKDF (reference sequence). The CDR3 runs 16 residues. The ends lost 1 base at V and 5 bases at J; junction bases unmatched: 6. CDR3 protein: CATSRGKRERTGELFF. The CDR3 DNA follows: TGTGCCACCAGCAGAGGCAAGCGGGAGAGGACCGGGGAGCTGTTTTTT.

CDR3 nucleotides: TGTGCCCACGCAAATCTCGGGGAAATCGACGAGCAGTACTTC. The encoded protein is CAHANLGEIDEQYF. This chain uses TRBV6-5 with TRBJ2-7; possible D gene TRBD2, 5 bases. V lost 11 bases to trimming and J lost 5 bases, with 22 bases between them. The germline gives CDR1 MNHEY, CDR2 SVGAGI. This CDR3 contains 14 residues.

The rearrangement joins TRBV4-3 to TRBJ1-1; D unclear. CDR1 is LGHNA and CDR2 is YSLEER in the germline V gene. Trimming stripped 1 base from V and 5 bases from J, with 8 bases between. This CDR3 is 13 amino acids long. The CDR3 bases are TGCGCCAGCAGCCAAGTTCTGGGGACTGAAGCTTTCTTT. Its translation: CASSQVLGTEAFF.

This chain uses TRBV6-5 with TRBJ1-3, with unresolved D. The CDR3 loop spans 16 amino acids. Trimming cost V 1 base and J 0 bases, with 10 bases left between them. Germline loops: CDR1 MNHEY, CDR2 SVGAGI. CDR3 loop: CASSYFSQGSGNTIYF. CDR3 sequence (DNA): TGTGCCAGCAGTTACTTTTCCCAAGGCTCTGGAAACACCATATATTTT.

This sequence joins TRBV4-1 and TRBJ2-1; TRBD2 agrees at 10 bases. This CDR3 has 18 amino acids. V shed 0 bases, J shed 8 bases, and the junction held 13 bases outside the gene matches. Germline assignment: CDR1 MGHRA and CDR2 YSYEKL. CDR3 nucleotide sequence: TGCGCCAGCAGCCAAGACATGGCTAGCGGGGGCCGTGACTATGAGCAGTTCTTC. This codes for CASSQDMASGGRDYEQFF.

With respect to this clone: Germline is not matched at one junction end, which may reflect a read error. The V gene is TRBV4-3, the J gene TRBJ1-2; 10 nucleotides align to TRBD1. This CDR3 is built from 16 residues. Germline V CDR1 and CDR2: LGHNA, YSLEER. This CDR3 is CASSQDLGTGAIVRSF. CDR3 nucleotide sequence: TGCGCCAGCAGCCAAGATCTGGGGACAGGGGCAATCGTTAGGTCTTTC.

The chain combines TRBV30 with TRBJ2-5, with 12 bases that match TRBD2. The ends lost 0 bases at V and 3 bases at J; junction bases unmatched: 14. From germline, CDR1 is GTSNPN and CDR2 SVGIG (reference sequence). This CDR3 is 19 amino acids long. The CDR3 DNA is TGTGCCTGGAGTGTAGGCCGGACTAGCGGGAAGTATAAGGAAGAGACCCAGTACTTC. Translating gives CAWSVGRTSGKYKEETQYF.

The V and J genes are TRBV19 and TRBJ2-7, with D tentatively TRBD1 (6 bases). The germline gives CDR1 LNHDA, CDR2 SQIVND (reference sequence). This CDR3 has 12 amino acids. The V gene lost 9 bases and the J gene lost 3 bases, with 12 bases spanning the gap. The CDR3 nucleotides are TGTGCCAGCGGTGACAGGCGCTACGAGCAGTACTTC. This codes for CASGDRRYEQYF.

The chain carries TRBV4-2 and TRBJ1-1; D is perhaps TRBD1 (5 bases). The germline V gene encodes CDR1 LGHNA and CDR2 YNFKEQ. V lost 1 base and J 8 bases, leaving 14 bases between the germline ends. The CDR3 consists of 14 residues. CDR3 bases: TGTGCCAGCAGCCAAGTAAAACAGGACTACGAAGCTTTCTTT. Translating it yields CASSQVKQDYEAFF.

This chain joins TRBV9 and TRBJ1-2; TRBD1 is a possible D gene (5 bases). The germline gives CDR1 SGDLS, CDR2 YYNGEE. Trimming removed 4 bases at V and 4 bases at J, with 17 bases between. This CDR3 is built from 15 residues. The CDR3 reads CASSPTGLQGYGYTF. The CDR3 nucleotides are TGTGCCAGCAGCCCAACGGGACTCCAGGGCTATGGCTACACCTTC.

The chain links TRBV7-9 to TRBJ2-7, with 10 nucleotides matching TRBD2. The V gene end was trimmed by 5 bases and the J gene end by 4 bases; junction bases not matched to a gene: 11. The CDR3 runs 16 residues. CDR1 and CDR2 from the germline V gene are SEHNR and FQNEAQ (reference sequence). CDR3 bases: TGTGCCAGCAGCCGAGGGAGGGGACTAGCGAGTTACGAGCAGTACTTC. This codes for CASSRGRGLASYEQYF.

The chain employs TRBV7-8 and TRBJ1-2; 7 positions agree with TRBD1. CDR3 length: 13 amino acids. CDR1 SGHVS and CDR2 FQNEAQ come from the germline V gene. Trimming removed 7 bases from V and 8 bases from J; junction bases left unmatched: 10. This CDR3 is CASTGRTGGGYTF. In DNA, the CDR3 is TGTGCCAGCACTGGGAGGACAGGCGGAGGCTACACCTTC.

J is TRBJ1-1 and V is TRBV18, with 7 bases that match TRBD1. CDR3 length: 16 amino acids. Germline loops: CDR1 KGHSH, CDR2 LQKENI. Losses at the gene ends were 5 bases for V and 0 bases for J; bases not matched to a gene: 9. The CDR3 reads CASSSDRVVMNTEAFF. Written as DNA, the CDR3 is TGTGCCAGCTCATCCGACAGGGTAGTAATGAACACTGAAGCTTTCTTT.

The chain carries TRBV19 and TRBJ1-1; the match to TRBD1 covers 7 bases. The trim removed 7 bases at V and 4 bases at J, leaving 6 bases unmatched. The CDR3 consists of 13 residues. CDR1 and CDR2 (germline): LNHDA, SQIVND (reference sequence). CDR3 coding DNA: TGTGCCAGTAAGGGGGACAGATCCACTGAAGCTTTCTTT. It translates to CASKGDRSTEAFF.

This chain links TRBV19 with TRBJ2-2, with D uncertain. V gave up 4 bases and J gave up 4 bases, with 13 bases separating them. The CDR3 has 15 amino acids. In germline, CDR1 is LNHDA, CDR2 SQIVND (reference sequence). For the CDR3, the DNA is TGTGCCAGTAGTACAGCCCCGACGGGCACCGGGGAGCTGTTTTTT. Protein: CASSTAPTGTGELFF.

This chain links TRBV11-2 with TRBJ2-4; TRBD1 or TRBD2 may be the D gene (5 bases each). The V gene lost 4 bases and the J gene lost 0 bases, with 22 bases spanning the gap. CDR3 size: 19 residues. Germline lookup yields CDR1 SGHAT and CDR2 FQNNGV. In nucleotides, the CDR3 is TGTGCCAGCAGCTCAGCACCTCGGGGACGGAGGCTAGCCAAAAACATTCAGTACTTC. Its protein product is CASSSAPRGRRLAKNIQYF.

This chain joins TRBV24-1 and TRBJ1-2, with D tentatively TRBD1 (6 bases). This CDR3 region has 16 residues. Germline V gene sequence: CDR1 KGHDR, CDR2 SFDVKD. V lost 3 bases and J lost 8, with 21 bases in between. The CDR3 sequence is CATSDASDSKGGGYTF. The DNA of the CDR3 is TGTGCCACCAGTGATGCCTCGGACAGCAAAGGTGGCGGCTACACCTTC.

This sequence joins TRBV28 and TRBJ2-7; D possibly uses TRBD1 or TRBD2 (5 bases each). Per the germline V gene, CDR1 is MDHEN and CDR2 is SYDVKM. Trimming took 6 bases from V and 4 from J, leaving 19 bases between them. The CDR3 spans 15 residues. CDR3 bases: TGTGCCAGCAGCCCCCCCGGGGCAGGGATATACGAGCAGTACTTC. Translated, it gives CASSPPGAGIYEQYF.

This clone occurred once. The chain employs TRBV12-3 or TRBV12-4 and TRBJ1-1; 7 bases are shared with TRBD1. Trimming removed 1 base from V and 9 bases from J; junction bases left unmatched: 5. This CDR3 has 13 amino acids. CDR3 DNA sequence: TGTGCCAGCAGTTTAGGCGACAGGGCGAAAGCTTTCTTT. Translation gives CASSLGDRAKAFF.